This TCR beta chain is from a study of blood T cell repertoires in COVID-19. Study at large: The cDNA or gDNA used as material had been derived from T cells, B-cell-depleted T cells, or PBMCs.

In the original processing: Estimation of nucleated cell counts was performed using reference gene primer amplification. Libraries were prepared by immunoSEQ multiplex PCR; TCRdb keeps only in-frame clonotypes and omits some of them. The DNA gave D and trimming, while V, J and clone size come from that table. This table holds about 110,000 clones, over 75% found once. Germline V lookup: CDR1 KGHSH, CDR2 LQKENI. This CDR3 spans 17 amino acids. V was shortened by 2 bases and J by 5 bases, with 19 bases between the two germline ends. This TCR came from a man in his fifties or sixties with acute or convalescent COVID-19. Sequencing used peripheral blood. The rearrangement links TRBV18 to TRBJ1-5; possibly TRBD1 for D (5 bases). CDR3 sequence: CASSPDQGVPLHQPQHF. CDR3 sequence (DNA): TGTGCCAGCTCACCAGATCAGGGTGTCCCCCTTCATCAGCCCCAGCATTTT.